These 10 T cell receptor beta chains came from one sample sequenced in a study of shared clonotypes between healthy human individuals (dated by TCRdb to about 2020). The method behind the library was the immunoSEQ multiplex PCR assay. As stored in TCRdb, this immuneACCESS dataset retains in-frame rearrangements with V and J assigned. A fraction of the clones does not appear; measured against another copy, unresolved V genes explain less than half of the discrepancy, and the remainder lacks a known reason. The sample table lists some 1.5 million clones, roughly 96% of them with a count of one. The ten biggest clones cover roughly 1.2% of the sample. Input material: naive CD4+ T cells sorted from blood. Interpreted using the paper, the cell subset or site label stands for: CD45RA+ positively selected. These receptor sequences come from a man between 25 and 39 years old in good health.

V and J are TRBV6-5 and TRBJ1-1, with no clear D. Germline V gives CDR1 MNHEY, CDR2 SVGAGI. Trimming took 7 bases from V and 0 from J, leaving 9 bases between them. This CDR3 has 13 amino acids. The CDR3 region is CASTRLLNTEAFF. The CDR3 region has the DNA TGTGCCAGCACCCGACTGTTGAACACTGAAGCTTTCTTT.

This clone occurred a few times. The V and J genes are TRBV10-1 and TRBJ2-7, with D possibly TRBD2 on 7 matching bases. The CDR3 loop spans 14 amino acids. Trimming shortened V by 3 bases and J by 2 bases, and 11 bases separated the two germline ends. CDR1 WNHNN and CDR2 SYGVQD come from the germline V gene (reference sequence). The DNA of the CDR3 is TGCGCCAGCAGTGAAGGGGGAGGGCCCTACGAGCAGTACTTC. Translating gives CASSEGGGPYEQYF.

This clone has only one observation. The rearrangement joins TRBV14 to TRBJ2-7, with TRBD2 matching 12 bases. Germline values: CDR1 SGHDN, CDR2 FVKESK. The CDR3 loop spans 18 amino acids. V gave up 4 bases and J gave up 0 bases; unmatched junction bases: 10. The CDR3 spells CASSRGLAGTFDSYEQYF. The CDR3 coding sequence is TGTGCCAGCAGCCGAGGACTAGCGGGGACTTTCGACTCCTACGAGCAGTACTTC.

The chain joins TRBV7-9 to TRBJ1-4; D is uncertain. The germline CDR1 and CDR2 sequences are SEHNR and FQNEAQ (reference sequence). This CDR3 has 13 amino acids. V gave up 3 bases and J gave up 6 bases, with 8 bases separating them. DNA of the CDR3: TGTGCCAGCAGCTTTTCGGGGTATGAAAAACTGTTTTTT. Translated: CASSFSGYEKLFF.

The CDR3 protein is CAISESRTGGAQETQYF. DNA for the CDR3: TGTGCCATCAGTGAGTCGAGGACAGGGGGCGCACAAGAGACCCAGTACTTC. The rearrangement links TRBV10-3 to TRBJ2-5; TRBD1 matches at 11 bases. CDR1 is ENHRY and CDR2 is SYGVKD in the germline V gene. V shed 0 bases, J shed 2 bases, and the junction held 5 bases outside the gene matches. The length of the CDR3 is 17 residues.

The genes are TRBV5-1 and TRBJ2-2, with TRBD1 identical over 9 bases. The germline V gene encodes CDR1 SGHRS and CDR2 YFSETQ. Germline trimming cut 3 bases from V and 13 bases from J; bases unmatched to any gene: 13. The CDR3 is made up of 15 amino acids. CDR3 nucleotide sequence: TGCGCCAGCAGCTCTCCCGACAGGGGGGCGGTGAGGCTGTTTTTT. Translated: CASSSPDRGAVRLFF.

The CDR3 coding sequence is TGTGCCAGCAGTCAAAAGGGCCCGCAGCCCCAGCATTTT. Amino acids: CASSQKGPQPQHF. The V and J genes are TRBV6-5 and TRBJ1-5, with unresolved D. Germline V lookup: CDR1 MNHEY, CDR2 SVGAGI. V was shortened by 5 bases and J by 7 bases, with 12 bases between the two germline ends. CDR3 length: 13 amino acids.

The J gene is TRBJ2-7, the V gene TRBV28; 11 positions match TRBD1. The CDR3 totals 16 residues. With V trimmed by 6 bases and J by 4 bases, 11 bases remained unmatched. Per the germline V gene, CDR1 is MDHEN and CDR2 is SYDVKM. The CDR3 reads CASRAGLGTGGYEQYF. The CDR3 coding sequence is TGTGCCAGCAGGGCGGGTCTTGGGACAGGGGGGTACGAGCAGTACTTC.

The rearrangement links TRBV5-4 to TRBJ1-1; D uncertain. V lost 1 base and J lost 6, with 7 bases in between. The CDR3 runs to 12 residues. CDR1 and CDR2 from the germline V gene are SGHNT and YYREEE (reference sequence). The CDR3 DNA is TGTGCCAGCAGCTTGAAGTCGTCTGAAGCTTTCTTT. The encoded protein is CASSLKSSEAFF.

This chain connects TRBV10-3 to TRBJ1-2; tentatively, D is TRBD1 (6 bases). Trimming left V 6 bases short and J 0 bases short, with 17 bases between. This CDR3 contains 16 residues. Germline CDR1 reads ENHRY; CDR2 reads SYGVKD. CDR3 in amino acids: CAISPRGARANYGYTF. For the CDR3, the DNA is TGTGCCATCAGCCCCAGGGGAGCCAGAGCTAACTATGGCTACACCTTC.